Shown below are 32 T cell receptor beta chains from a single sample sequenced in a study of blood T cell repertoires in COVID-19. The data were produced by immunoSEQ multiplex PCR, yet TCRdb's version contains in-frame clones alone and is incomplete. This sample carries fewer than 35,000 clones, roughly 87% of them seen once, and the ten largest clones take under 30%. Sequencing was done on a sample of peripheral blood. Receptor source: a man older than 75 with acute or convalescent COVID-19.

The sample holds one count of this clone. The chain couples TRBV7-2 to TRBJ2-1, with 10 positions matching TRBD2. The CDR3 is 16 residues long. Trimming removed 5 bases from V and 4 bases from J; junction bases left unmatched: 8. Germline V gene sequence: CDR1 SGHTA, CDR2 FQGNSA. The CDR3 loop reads CASSLTTSGTYNEQFF. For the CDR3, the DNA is TGTGCCAGCAGCCTGACCACTAGCGGGACATACAATGAGCAGTTCTTC. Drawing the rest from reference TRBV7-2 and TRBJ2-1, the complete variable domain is GAGVSQSPSNKVTEKGKDVELRCDPISGHTALYWYRQSLGQGLEFLIYFQGNSAPDKSGLPSDRFSAERTGGSVSTLTIQRTQQEDSAVYLCASSLTTSGTYNEQFFGPGTRLTVL.

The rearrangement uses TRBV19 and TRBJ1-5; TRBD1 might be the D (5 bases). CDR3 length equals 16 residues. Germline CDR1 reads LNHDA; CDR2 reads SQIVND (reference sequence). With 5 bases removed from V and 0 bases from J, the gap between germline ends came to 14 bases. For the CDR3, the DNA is TGTGCCAGTAGTGCCTTTGGGGCAGCTAGCAATCAGCCCCAGCATTTT. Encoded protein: CASSAFGAASNQPQHF.

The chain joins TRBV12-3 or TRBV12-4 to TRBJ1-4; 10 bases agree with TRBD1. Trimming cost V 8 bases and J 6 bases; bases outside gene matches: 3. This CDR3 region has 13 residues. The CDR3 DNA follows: TGTGCCAGCTCCGGGACAGGGGATGAAAAACTGTTTTTT. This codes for CASSGTGDEKLFF.

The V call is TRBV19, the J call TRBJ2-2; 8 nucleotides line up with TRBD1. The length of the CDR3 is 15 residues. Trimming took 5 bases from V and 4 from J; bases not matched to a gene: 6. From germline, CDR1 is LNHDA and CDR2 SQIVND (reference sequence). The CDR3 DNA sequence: TGTGCCAGTAGTCCCAGACAGGGGACCACCGGGGAGCTGTTTTTT. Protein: CASSPRQGTTGELFF.

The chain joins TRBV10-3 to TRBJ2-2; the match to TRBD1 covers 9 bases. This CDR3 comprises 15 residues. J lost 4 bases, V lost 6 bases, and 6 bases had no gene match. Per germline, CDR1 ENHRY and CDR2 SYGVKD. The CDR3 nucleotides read TGTGCCATCAGCCACGGGACAGGGCGCACCGGGGAGCTGTTTTTT. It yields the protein CAISHGTGRTGELFF.

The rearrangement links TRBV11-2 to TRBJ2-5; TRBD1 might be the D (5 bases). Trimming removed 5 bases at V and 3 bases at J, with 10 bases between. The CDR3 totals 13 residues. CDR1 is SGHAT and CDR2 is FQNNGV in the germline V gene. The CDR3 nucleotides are TGTGCCAGCAGCAAGGGGCAAGAAGAGACCCAGTACTTC. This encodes CASSKGQEETQYF.

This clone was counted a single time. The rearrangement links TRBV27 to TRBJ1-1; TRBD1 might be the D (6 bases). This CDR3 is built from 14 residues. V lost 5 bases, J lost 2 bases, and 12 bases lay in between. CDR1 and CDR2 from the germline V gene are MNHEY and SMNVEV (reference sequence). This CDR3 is CASSRGAANTEAFF. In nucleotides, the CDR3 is TGTGCCAGCAGTCGGGGGGCAGCTAACACTGAAGCTTTCTTT.

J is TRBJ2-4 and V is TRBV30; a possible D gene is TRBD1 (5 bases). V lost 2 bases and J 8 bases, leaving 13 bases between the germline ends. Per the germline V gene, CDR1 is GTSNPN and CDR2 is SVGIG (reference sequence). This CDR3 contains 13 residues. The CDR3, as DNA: TGTGCCTGGAGTAGGGGCTCTAGAGACATTCAGTACTTC. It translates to CAWSRGSRDIQYF.

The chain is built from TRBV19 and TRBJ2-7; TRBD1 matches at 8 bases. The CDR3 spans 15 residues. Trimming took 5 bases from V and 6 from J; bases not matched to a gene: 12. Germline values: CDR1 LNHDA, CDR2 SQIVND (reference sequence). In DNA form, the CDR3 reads TGTGCCAGTAGTCGCGAGCGGACAGGGACAGGCGAGCAGTACTTC. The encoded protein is CASSRERTGTGEQYF.

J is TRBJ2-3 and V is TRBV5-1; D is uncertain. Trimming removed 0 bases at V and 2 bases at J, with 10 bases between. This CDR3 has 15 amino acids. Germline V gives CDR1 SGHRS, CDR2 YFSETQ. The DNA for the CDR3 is TGCGCCAGCAGCTTGGCCCCCGACAACACAGATACGCAGTATTTT. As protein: CASSLAPDNTDTQYF.

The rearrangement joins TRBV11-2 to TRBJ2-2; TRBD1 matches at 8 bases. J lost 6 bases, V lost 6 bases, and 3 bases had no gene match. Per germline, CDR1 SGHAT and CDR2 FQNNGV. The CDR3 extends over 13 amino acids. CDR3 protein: CASSSRGPGELFF. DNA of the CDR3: TGTGCCAGCAGTTCCAGGGGGCCCGGGGAGCTGTTTTTT.

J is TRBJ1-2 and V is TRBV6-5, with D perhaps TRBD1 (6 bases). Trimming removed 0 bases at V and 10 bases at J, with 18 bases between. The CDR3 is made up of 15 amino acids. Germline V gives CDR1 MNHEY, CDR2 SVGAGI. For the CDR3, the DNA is TGTGCCAGCAGTTACTCGATGGGCAGGGGTCGACCCTACACCTTC. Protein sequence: CASSYSMGRGRPYTF.

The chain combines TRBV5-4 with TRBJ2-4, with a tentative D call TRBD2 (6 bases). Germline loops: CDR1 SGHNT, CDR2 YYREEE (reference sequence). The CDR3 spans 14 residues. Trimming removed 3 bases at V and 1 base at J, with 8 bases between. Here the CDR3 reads CASSSTSAKNIQYF. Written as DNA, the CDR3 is TGTGCCAGCAGCTCAACTAGCGCCAAAAACATTCAGTACTTC.

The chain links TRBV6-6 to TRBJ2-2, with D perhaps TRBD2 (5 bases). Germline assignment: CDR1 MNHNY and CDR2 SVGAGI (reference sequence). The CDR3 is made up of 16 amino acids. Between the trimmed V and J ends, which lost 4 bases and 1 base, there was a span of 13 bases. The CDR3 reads CASSSVFSVNTGELFF. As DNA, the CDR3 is TGTGCCAGCAGTTCCGTCTTTAGCGTGAACACCGGGGAGCTGTTTTTT.

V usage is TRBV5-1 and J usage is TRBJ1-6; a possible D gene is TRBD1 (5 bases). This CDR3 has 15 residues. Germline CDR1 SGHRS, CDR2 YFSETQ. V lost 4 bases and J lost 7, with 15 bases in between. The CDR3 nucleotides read TGCGCCAGCAGCGAGCATAGGGGCCCAAATTCACCCCTCCACTTT. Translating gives CASSEHRGPNSPLHF.

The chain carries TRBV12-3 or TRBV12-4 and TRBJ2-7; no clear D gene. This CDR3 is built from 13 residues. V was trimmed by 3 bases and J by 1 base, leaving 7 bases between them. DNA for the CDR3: TGTGCCAGCAGTTTGTGGCAGTCCTACGAGCAGTACTTC. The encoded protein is CASSLWQSYEQYF.

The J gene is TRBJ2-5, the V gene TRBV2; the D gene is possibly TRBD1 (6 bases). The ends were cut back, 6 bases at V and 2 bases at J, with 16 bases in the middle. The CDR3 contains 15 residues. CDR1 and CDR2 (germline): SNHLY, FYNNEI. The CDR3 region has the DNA TGTGCCAGCAGCCCTTCCGGAACAGGGCAAGAGACCCAGTACTTC. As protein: CASSPSGTGQETQYF.

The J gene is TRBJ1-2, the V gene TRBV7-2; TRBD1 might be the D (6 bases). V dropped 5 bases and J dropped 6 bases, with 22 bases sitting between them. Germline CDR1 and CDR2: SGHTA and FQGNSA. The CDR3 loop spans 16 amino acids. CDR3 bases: TGTGCCAGCAGCCCCGACAGGACGGCCACTATAGATGGCTACACCTTC. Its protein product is CASSPDRTATIDGYTF. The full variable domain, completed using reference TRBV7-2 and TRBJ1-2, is GAGVSQSPSNKVTEKGKDVELRCDPISGHTALYWYRQSLGQGLEFLIYFQGNSAPDKSGLPSDRFSAERTGGSVSTLTIQRTQQEDSAVYLCASSPDRTATIDGYTFGSGTRLTVV.

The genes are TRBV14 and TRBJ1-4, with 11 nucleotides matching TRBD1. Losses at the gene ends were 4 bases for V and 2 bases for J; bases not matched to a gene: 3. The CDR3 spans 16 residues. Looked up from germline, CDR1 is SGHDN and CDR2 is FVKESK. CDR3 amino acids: CASSPRTGGTNEKLFF. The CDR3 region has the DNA TGTGCCAGCAGCCCAAGGACAGGGGGCACTAATGAAAAACTGTTTTTT.

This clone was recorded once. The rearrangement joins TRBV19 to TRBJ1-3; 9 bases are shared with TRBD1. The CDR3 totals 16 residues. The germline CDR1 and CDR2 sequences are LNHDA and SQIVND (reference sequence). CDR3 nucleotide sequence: TGTGCTTCCTCTCTATCGGGACAGGGAGTTGGAAACACCATATATTTT. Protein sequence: CASSLSGQGVGNTIYF.

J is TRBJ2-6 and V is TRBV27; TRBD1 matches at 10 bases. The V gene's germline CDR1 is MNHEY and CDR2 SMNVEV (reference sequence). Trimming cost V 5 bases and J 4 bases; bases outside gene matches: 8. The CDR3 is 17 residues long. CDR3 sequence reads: CASSPGTGEAGANVLTF. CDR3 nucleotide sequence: TGTGCCAGCAGTCCGGGGACAGGGGAGGCAGGGGCCAACGTCCTGACTTTC.

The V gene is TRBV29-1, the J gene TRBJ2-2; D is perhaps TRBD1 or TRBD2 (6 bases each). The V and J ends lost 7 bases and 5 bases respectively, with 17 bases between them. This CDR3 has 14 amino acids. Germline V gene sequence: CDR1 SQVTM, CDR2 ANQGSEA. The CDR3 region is CSAGALTGTGELFF. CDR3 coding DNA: TGCAGCGCGGGGGCCCTAACAGGGACCGGGGAGCTGTTTTTT.

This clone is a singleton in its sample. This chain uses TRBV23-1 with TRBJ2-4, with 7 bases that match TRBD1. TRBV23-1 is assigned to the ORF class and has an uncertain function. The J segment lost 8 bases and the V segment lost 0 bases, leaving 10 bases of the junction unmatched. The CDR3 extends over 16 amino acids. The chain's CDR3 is CASSQSKAGGQHIQYF. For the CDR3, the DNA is TGCGCCAGCAGTCAATCGAAGGCAGGGGGACAGCACATTCAGTACTTC.

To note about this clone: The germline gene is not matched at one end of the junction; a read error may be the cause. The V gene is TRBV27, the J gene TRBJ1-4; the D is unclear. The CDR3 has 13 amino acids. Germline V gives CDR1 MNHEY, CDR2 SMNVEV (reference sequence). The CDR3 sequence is CASSFYGNEQLFF. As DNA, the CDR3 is TGTGCCAGCAGTTTTTACGGTAATGAACAACTGTTTTTT.

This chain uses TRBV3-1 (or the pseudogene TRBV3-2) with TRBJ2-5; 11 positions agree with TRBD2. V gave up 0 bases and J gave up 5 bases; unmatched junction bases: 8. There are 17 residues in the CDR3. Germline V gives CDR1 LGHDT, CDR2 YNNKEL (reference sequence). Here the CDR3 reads CASSQDQGTSGRETQYF. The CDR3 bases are TGTGCCAGCAGCCAAGATCAAGGGACTAGCGGTCGGGAGACCCAGTACTTC.

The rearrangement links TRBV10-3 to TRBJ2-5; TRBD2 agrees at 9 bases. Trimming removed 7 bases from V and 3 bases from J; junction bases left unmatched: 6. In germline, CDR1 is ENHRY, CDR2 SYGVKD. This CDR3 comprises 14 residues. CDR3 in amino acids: CAIKTGLAEETQYF. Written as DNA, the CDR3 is TGTGCCATCAAGACGGGACTAGCCGAAGAGACCCAGTACTTC.

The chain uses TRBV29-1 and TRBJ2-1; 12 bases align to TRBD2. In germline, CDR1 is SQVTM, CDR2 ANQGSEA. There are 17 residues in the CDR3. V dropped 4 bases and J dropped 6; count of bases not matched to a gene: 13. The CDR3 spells CSVGLAGANPLSNEQFF. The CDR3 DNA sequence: TGCAGCGTTGGACTAGCGGGAGCCAACCCCCTGAGCAATGAGCAGTTCTTC.

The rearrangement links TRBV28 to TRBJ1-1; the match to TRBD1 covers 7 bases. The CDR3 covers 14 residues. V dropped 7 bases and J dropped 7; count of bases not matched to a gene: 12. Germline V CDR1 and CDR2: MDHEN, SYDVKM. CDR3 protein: CASIPSTGLVEAFF. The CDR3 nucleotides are TGTGCCAGCATTCCCTCGACAGGGCTGGTTGAAGCTTTCTTT.

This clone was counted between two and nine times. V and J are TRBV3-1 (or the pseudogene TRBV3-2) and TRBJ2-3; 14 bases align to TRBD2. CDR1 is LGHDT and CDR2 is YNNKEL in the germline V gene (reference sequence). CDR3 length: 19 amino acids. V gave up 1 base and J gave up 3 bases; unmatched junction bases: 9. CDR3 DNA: TGTGCCAGCAGCCAAGGAACCGGGACTAGCGGGAGTTGGACAGATACGCAGTATTTT. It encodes CASSQGTGTSGSWTDTQYF.

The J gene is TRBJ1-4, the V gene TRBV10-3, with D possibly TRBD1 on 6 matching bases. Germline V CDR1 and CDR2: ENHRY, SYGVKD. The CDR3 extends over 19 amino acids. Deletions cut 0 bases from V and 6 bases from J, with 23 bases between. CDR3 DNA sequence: TGTGCCATCAGTGAGTCGATAAGTGGTGTCGGCAGGGGCGATGAAAAACTGTTTTTT. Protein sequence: CAISESISGVGRGDEKLFF.

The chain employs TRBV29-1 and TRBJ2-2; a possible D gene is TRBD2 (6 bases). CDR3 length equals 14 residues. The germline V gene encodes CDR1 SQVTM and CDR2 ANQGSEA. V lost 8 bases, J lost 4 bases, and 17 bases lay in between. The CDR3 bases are TGCAGCCAGGCGGGGCTTGGGTCCACCGGGGAGCTGTTTTTT. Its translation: CSQAGLGSTGELFF.

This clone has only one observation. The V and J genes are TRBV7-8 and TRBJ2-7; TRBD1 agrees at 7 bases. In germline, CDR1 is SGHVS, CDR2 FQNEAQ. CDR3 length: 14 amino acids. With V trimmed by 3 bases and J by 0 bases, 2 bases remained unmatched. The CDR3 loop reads CASSFGDSSYEQYF. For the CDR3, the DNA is TGTGCCAGCAGCTTCGGGGACAGCTCCTACGAGCAGTACTTC.